What follows describes a single T cell receptor (beta chain). No antigen is known for it. The data stem from a study of T cell responses to AZD1222 COVID-19 vaccine. Deletions cut 5 bases from V and 10 bases from J, with 23 bases between. The CDR3 is 15 amino acids. CDR1 is GTSNPN and CDR2 is SVGIG in the germline V gene (reference sequence). Recipients boosted at about 4 weeks or about 12 weeks are pooled. Libraries were prepared by immunoSEQ multiplex PCR; TCRdb keeps only in-frame clonotypes and omits some of them. This sample has about 180,000 clones, with roughly 92% found just once. Study findings and constraints: Baseline testing showed seropositivity in only a handful of AZD1222 recipients. Unmutated variant regions are reportedly targeted by nearly half of spike-specific TCRs.

The source was peripheral blood, collected 28 days after the second AZD1222 dose. V usage is TRBV30 and J usage is TRBJ1-4; D might be TRBD1 (5 bases). The receptor's source is an adult who received the AZD1222 COVID-19 vaccine. The DNA of the CDR3 is TGTGCCTGGCGGCCGGGTGGGACGAATGAGGGAAAACTGTTTTTT. Translating it yields CAWRPGGTNEGKLFF.